Shown below are 13 T cell receptor beta chains from a single sample sequenced in a study of control samples from healthy donors and cancer patients. The data were produced by immunoSEQ multiplex PCR, yet TCRdb's version contains in-frame clones alone and is incomplete. The sample contains around 100,000 clones, 92% of which appear only once. The sequenced sample consisted of blood. The receptors stem from a young woman in good health.

The chain couples TRBV10-1 to TRBJ2-7; TRBD2 might be the D (6 bases). CDR3 length: 14 residues. V lost 1 base and J 7 bases, leaving 14 bases between the germline ends. Germline CDR1 WNHNN, CDR2 SYGVQD (reference sequence). CDR3 in DNA: TGCGCCAGCAGTGAGTTAAGCGGGCGGGGAGAGCAGTACTTC. Protein: CASSELSGRGEQYF.

The chain has TRBV9 and TRBJ2-2, with unresolved D. The CDR3 totals 15 residues. Germline-derived CDR1 and CDR2 are SGDLS and YYNGEE. V was pared by 0 bases and J by 0 bases, with 6 bases between. Written as DNA, the CDR3 is TGTGCCAGCAGCGTAGTGGCGGCGAACACCGGGGAGCTGTTTTTT. Its protein is CASSVVAANTGELFF.

V gene TRBV7-2 combines with J gene TRBJ1-2; D unresolved. The germline CDR1 and CDR2 sequences are SGHTA and FQGNSA. Trimming took off 3 bases at V and 3 bases at J, with 14 bases between the two ends. CDR3 length equals 15 residues. CDR3 in amino acids: CASSFTDLKHYGYTF. CDR3 nucleotides: TGTGCCAGCAGCTTCACAGACCTAAAACACTATGGCTACACCTTC.

In the case of this clone: In the same sample, other DNA sequences code for this CDR3. The chain uses TRBV24-1 and TRBJ2-5, with a tentative D call TRBD1 (6 bases). V was shortened by 4 bases and J by 0 bases, with 11 bases between the two germline ends. This CDR3 is built from 15 residues. From germline, CDR1 is KGHDR and CDR2 SFDVKD. The CDR3 reads CATSDPDRYQETQYF. DNA for the CDR3: TGTGCCACCAGTGACCCTGACAGGTACCAAGAGACCCAGTACTTC.

The chain carries TRBV2 and TRBJ1-4, with 8 bases that match TRBD1. Per the germline V gene, CDR1 is SNHLY and CDR2 is FYNNEI. The V segment lost 4 bases and the J segment 9 bases; nucleotides outside the gene matches: 4. The length of the CDR3 is 13 residues. CDR3 in amino acids: CASSGQGSQKLFF. In nucleotides, the CDR3 is TGTGCCAGCAGTGGACAGGGGAGTCAAAAACTGTTTTTT.

This chain links TRBV2 with TRBJ1-2; the D gene is possibly TRBD1 (6 bases). Germline assignment: CDR1 SNHLY and CDR2 FYNNEI. V gave up 8 bases and J gave up 5 bases, with 18 bases separating them. CDR3 length: 14 residues. The CDR3 sequence: CASPTVDRNYGYTF. The DNA of the CDR3 is TGTGCCAGCCCTACTGTCGACAGGAATTATGGCTACACCTTC.

The chain employs TRBV3-1 (or the pseudogene TRBV3-2) and TRBJ1-3; D is unresolved. The CDR3 runs 15 residues. Germline V CDR1 and CDR2: LGHDT, YNNKEL (reference sequence). V lost 0 bases and J 2 bases, leaving 8 bases between the germline ends. CDR3 protein: CASSQDGIPGNTIYF. The DNA for the CDR3 is TGTGCCAGCAGCCAAGACGGGATACCTGGAAACACCATATATTTT.

In DNA, the CDR3 is TGTGCCAGCAATGAAGCTAGCGGGTACAATGAGCAGTTCTTC. Translated: CASNEASGYNEQFF. The chain links TRBV28 to TRBJ2-1; 8 nucleotides align to TRBD2. V lost 7 bases to trimming and J lost 4 bases; unmatched junction nucleotides: 6. Germline lookup yields CDR1 MDHEN and CDR2 SYDVKM. The CDR3 is made up of 14 amino acids.

This clone was observed once. This chain joins TRBV14 and TRBJ2-1; D is perhaps TRBD2 (6 bases). Germline lookup yields CDR1 SGHDN and CDR2 FVKESK. The CDR3 contains 18 residues. V lost 2 bases and J 0 bases, leaving 17 bases between the germline ends. This chain's CDR3 is CASSQPLGGANSYNEQFF. The CDR3 DNA is TGTGCCAGCAGCCAACCCCTCGGGGGAGCAAACTCCTACAATGAGCAGTTCTTC.

This clone came up once. The gene calls are TRBV11-3 and TRBJ2-7; D perhaps matches TRBD2 (5 bases). Per the germline V gene, CDR1 is SGHNT and CDR2 is YENEEA. Deletions cut 2 bases from V and 0 bases from J, with 8 bases between. This CDR3 has 14 amino acids. The CDR3 bases are TGTGCCAGCAGCTTACTGGGGAGCTCCTACGAGCAGTACTTC. Translating gives CASSLLGSSYEQYF.

The chain links TRBV10-1 to TRBJ1-3; D gene uncertain. This CDR3 spans 13 amino acids. CDR1 and CDR2 from the germline V gene are WNHNN and SYGVQD (reference sequence). The ends were cut back, 3 bases at V and 7 bases at J, with 10 bases in the middle. The CDR3, as DNA: TGCGCCAGCAGTGATTCGGCAGCGAACACCATATATTTT. Amino acids: CASSDSAANTIYF.

The chain combines TRBV29-1 with TRBJ1-1, with TRBD1 identical over 8 bases. V lost 6 bases, J lost 4 bases, and 4 bases stayed unmatched. This CDR3 is 12 amino acids long. Germline assignment: CDR1 SQVTM and CDR2 ANQGSEA. The CDR3 here is CSVRTGFTEAFF. The CDR3 DNA sequence: TGCAGCGTGAGGACAGGGTTCACTGAAGCTTTCTTT. The full variable domain, completed using reference TRBV29-1 and TRBJ1-1, is SAVISQKPSRDICQRGTSLTIQCQVDSQVTMMFWYRQQPGQSLTLIATANQGSEATYESGFVIDKFPISRPNLTFSTLTVSNMSPEDSSIYLCSVRTGFTEAFFGQGTRLTVV.

The chain recombines TRBV27 with TRBJ2-6, with 7 bases that match TRBD1. Germline-derived CDR1 and CDR2 are MNHEY and SMNVEV (reference sequence). Losses at the gene ends were 5 bases for V and 0 bases for J; bases not matched to a gene: 13. The CDR3 has 19 amino acids. The CDR3, as DNA: TGTGCCAGCAGTCTCCGCCCACCGGGACAGAACTCTGGGGCCAACGTCCTGACTTTC. Amino acids: CASSLRPPGQNSGANVLTF.